These 13 T cell receptor beta chains were sequenced from one sample in a study of CD8 T cells in ankylosing spondylitis. One entry per CDR3 protein, called by TCRdb with MiXCR from the 5' RACE reads. The sample has more than 150,000 distinct CDR3 sequences, 9.5% to 15% seen once. Sequencing was performed on blood, either unsorted or a sorted T cell fraction (not recorded which). These receptors originate from a male donor with ankylosing spondylitis or in good health (not recorded which).

V gene TRBV12-3 or TRBV12-4 combines with J gene TRBJ1-1, with D maybe TRBD1 (6 bases). The length of the CDR3 is 13 residues. V lost 1 base to trimming and J lost 4 bases, with 7 bases between them. The DNA of the CDR3 is TGTGCCAGCAGTTTAGAACAGGGCACTGAAGCTTTCTTT. Translating gives CASSLEQGTEAFF.

This clonotype occurred a few times. The rearrangement joins TRBV6-1 to TRBJ2-7; TRBD1 might be the D (6 bases). Germline CDR1 is MNHNS and CDR2 is SASEGT. This CDR3 spans 14 amino acids. Trimming stripped 6 bases from V and 2 bases from J, with 14 bases between. CDR3 sequence: CASSPGRQAYEQYF. CDR3 DNA sequence: TGTGCCAGCAGCCCCGGACGACAGGCCTACGAGCAGTACTTC.

The V call is TRBV11-2, the J call TRBJ2-7; D not certain. V was trimmed by 2 bases and J by 2 bases, leaving 22 bases between them. CDR1 and CDR2 from the germline V gene are SGHAT and FQNNGV. This CDR3 region has 18 residues. The CDR3 nucleotides read TGTGCCAGCAGCTTATTCACGCCCGATGACTTCTTTCCCTACGAGCAGTACTTC. Residues: CASSLFTPDDFFPYEQYF.

This clonotype was seen only a few times. This rearrangement joins TRBV6-1 to TRBJ2-7; possibly TRBD2 for D (5 bases). Trimming took off 6 bases at V and 2 bases at J, with 11 bases between the two ends. CDR3 length equals 13 residues. CDR1 MNHNS and CDR2 SASEGT come from the germline V gene. Written as DNA, the CDR3 is TGTGCCAGCAGGGAGGTCGGGACCTACGAGCAGTACTTC. Translation: CASREVGTYEQYF.

In its sample, this clonotype was seen a few times. J is TRBJ1-5 and V is TRBV6-5; D gene unclear. This CDR3 has 13 residues. Germline CDR1 and CDR2: MNHEY and SVGAGI. Trimming pared 4 bases from V and 1 base from J, leaving 5 bases between. CDR3 bases: TGTGCCAGCAGTTCAGAGAGCAATCAGCCCCAGCATTTT. Its translation: CASSSESNQPQHF.

The chain carries TRBV12-3 or TRBV12-4 and TRBJ2-3; the D is unclear. The germline V and J ends were trimmed by 3 bases and 0 bases, with 13 bases remaining between them. CDR3 length: 16 amino acids. CDR3 DNA sequence: TGTGCCAGCAGTTTGAGCCCCCTTATTAGCACAGATACGCAGTATTTT. Amino acids: CASSLSPLISTDTQYF.

The chain carries TRBV2 and TRBJ1-4, with TRBD1 matching 9 bases. The CDR3 runs to 14 residues. V was pared by 6 bases and J by 7 bases, with 6 bases of the junction left unmatched. Looked up from germline, CDR1 is SNHLY and CDR2 is FYNNEI. In DNA form, the CDR3 reads TGTGCCAGCAGAGCCGGACAGGGGCTTGAAAAACTGTTTTTT. Its protein product is CASRAGQGLEKLFF. The full variable domain, with the rest looked up from reference TRBV2 and TRBJ1-4, is EPEVTQTPSHQVTQMGQEVILRCVPISNHLYFYWYRQILGQKVEFLVSFYNNEISEKSEIFDDQFSVERPDGSNFTLKIRSTKLEDSAMYFCASRAGQGLEKLFFGSGTQLSVL.

The chain combines TRBV5-1 with TRBJ2-1; 8 bases are shared with TRBD2. Per germline, CDR1 SGHRS and CDR2 YFSETQ. The CDR3 has 14 residues. J gave up 5 bases and V 0 bases, and 1 base lay outside the gene matches. CDR3 sequence (DNA): TGCGCCAGCAGCTTGGAACTAGCGGACAATGAGCAGTTCTTC. Translating it yields CASSLELADNEQFF.

This clonotype was seen only a few times. V is TRBV11-2 and J is TRBJ2-7; perhaps TRBD1 as D (5 bases). Germline V gives CDR1 SGHAT, CDR2 FQNNGV. Trimming removed 5 bases at V and 2 bases at J, with 16 bases between. The CDR3 is 15 amino acids. This CDR3 is CASSPGNGATYEQYF. CDR3 coding DNA: TGTGCCAGCAGCCCAGGGAACGGAGCCACCTACGAGCAGTACTTC.

This clonotype has only a few counts. This chain links TRBV6-5 with TRBJ1-1; D gene unclear. Trimming stripped 4 bases from V and 0 bases from J, with 9 bases between. From germline, CDR1 is MNHEY and CDR2 SVGAGI. CDR3 length equals 14 residues. The CDR3 loop is CASSWSTLNTEAFF. Here the CDR3 DNA reads TGTGCCAGCAGTTGGTCTACACTGAACACTGAAGCTTTCTTT.

The sample holds many counts of this clonotype. The V call is TRBV10-3, the J call TRBJ2-1, with 8 bases lining up with TRBD2. V was clipped by 2 bases and J by 4 bases; unmatched bases: 13. The germline CDR1 and CDR2 sequences are ENHRY and SYGVKD. The CDR3 consists of 18 residues. The CDR3 region has the DNA TGTGCCATCAGTGAGGGAGCCCTCGGGGCGGGGGGATACAATGAGCAGTTCTTC. The encoded protein is CAISEGALGAGGYNEQFF.

The chain carries TRBV19 and TRBJ2-7; maybe TRBD2 (6 bases). Germline V gene sequence: CDR1 LNHDA, CDR2 SQIVND (reference sequence). With 5 bases removed from V and 0 bases from J, the gap between germline ends came to 11 bases. This CDR3 region has 14 residues. The CDR3 DNA is TGTGCCAGTAGTCCTCTAGCGTACTCCTACGAGCAGTACTTC. Translating it yields CASSPLAYSYEQYF.

The J gene is TRBJ1-1, the V gene TRBV29-1; the D gene is possibly TRBD1 (6 bases). The V end lost 2 bases, the J end lost 5 bases, and 9 bases lay between the germline ends. The CDR3 spans 12 residues. Germline V gives CDR1 SQVTM, CDR2 ANQGSEA. The CDR3 nucleotides are TGCAGCGTTGAACTAGACAGGACTGAAGCTTTCTTT. It yields the protein CSVELDRTEAFF.